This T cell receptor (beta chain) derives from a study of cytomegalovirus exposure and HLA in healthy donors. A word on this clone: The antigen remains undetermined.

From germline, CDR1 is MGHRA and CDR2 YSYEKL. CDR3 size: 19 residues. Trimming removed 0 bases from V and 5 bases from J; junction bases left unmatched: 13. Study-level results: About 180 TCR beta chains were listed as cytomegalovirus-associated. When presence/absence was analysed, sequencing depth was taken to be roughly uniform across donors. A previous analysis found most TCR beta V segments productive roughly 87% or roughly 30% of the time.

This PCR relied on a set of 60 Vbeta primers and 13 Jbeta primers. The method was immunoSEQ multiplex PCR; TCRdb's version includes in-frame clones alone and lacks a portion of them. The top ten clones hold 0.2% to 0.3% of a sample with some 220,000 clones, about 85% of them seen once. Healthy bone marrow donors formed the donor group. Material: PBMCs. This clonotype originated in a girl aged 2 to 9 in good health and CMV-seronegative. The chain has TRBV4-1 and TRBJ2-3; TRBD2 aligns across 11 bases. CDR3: CASSQDFPSGGYGGDTQYF. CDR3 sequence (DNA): TGCGCCAGCAGCCAAGATTTCCCTAGCGGGGGGTATGGAGGAGATACGCAGTATTTT.